This TCR beta chain is drawn from a study of T cells in Graves' hyperthyroidism and ophthalmopathy. As for this clonotype: Germline is not matched at one junction end, which may reflect a read error.

The CDR3 regions of TCR beta were amplified from RNA transcripts. First-round RT-PCR targeting the TCR CDR3 was performed with the HTBI primer set. MiXCR, applied by TCRdb to the multiplex PCR reads, yields one record per CDR3 protein. The table has hundreds of thousands of distinct CDR3 sequences, over 35% seen once; the top ten hold around 10%. The CDR3 runs to 13 residues. Germline V gives CDR1 ENHRY, CDR2 SYGVKD. Sequenced material: blood. This chain connects TRBV10-3 to TRBJ1-1; D ambiguous. This clonotype originated in a man younger than 35 with Graves' hyperthyroidism. The CDR3 spells CASSFIMNTEAFF. The CDR3 DNA sequence: TGTGCCAGCAGTTTCATTATGAACACTGAAGCTTTCTTT.